Listed here are 8 T cell receptor beta chains from one sample, sequenced in a study of T cells in women clearing cervical HPV infection. Sequenced by immunoSEQ multiplex PCR; TCRdb stores in-frame clones only, minus some. The data show 25,000 to 35,000 clones, and the top ten clones hold 2.5% to 3.5%. Sequencing input: blood buffy coat. The receptors derive from a woman between 18 and 70 years old with a cervical HPV16 infection that either progressed to CIN3+ or cleared (not recorded which).

A word on this clone: The sequenced fragment ends 3 residues before the CDR3 boundary, so the rest is inferred from the germline J gene. V and J are TRBV18 and TRBJ1-1, with D possibly TRBD1 on 5 matching bases. The CDR3 contains 15 residues. Germline-derived CDR1 and CDR2 are KGHSH and LQKENI. The covered CDR3 bases are TGTGCCAGCTCACCACCCGGCAGGGCCACAGATACG. This translates into CASSPPGRATDT. The entire CDR3 protein is CASSPPGRATDTAFF.

About this clone itself: With the read ending 3 residues before the CDR3 end, the germline J gene is used to fill in that end. V usage is TRBV6-2 or TRBV6-3 and J usage is TRBJ2-1; perhaps TRBD1 as D (5 bases). Germline V gene data show CDR1 as MNHEY and CDR2 as SVGEGT. The CDR3 loop spans 15 amino acids. The germline V and J ends were trimmed by 10 bases and 4 bases, with 20 bases remaining between them. CDR3 DNA, as far as it was read: TGTGCCACCACACTTCGCAGGGCTCATTACAATGAG. Its protein product is CATTLRRAHYNE. The CDR3 reads in full as CATTLRRAHYNEQFF.

Remarks on this clone: Read data end 3 residues before the CDR3 end; the end is taken from the germline J gene. The V call is TRBV19, the J call TRBJ1-5; D uncertain. The CDR3 length is 14 residues. The germline V and J ends were trimmed by 2 bases and 7 bases, with 12 bases remaining between them. CDR1 and CDR2 from the germline V gene are LNHDA and SQIVND (reference sequence). The CDR3 bases that were read are TGTGCCAGTAGTATAAGAGGGTTAATACAGCCC. Translation: CASSIRGLIQP. The full CDR3 reads CASSIRGLIQPQHF.

Comments on this clone: The observed sequence ends 3 residues before the CDR3 terminus, with the missing tail filled in from the germline J gene. Other nucleotide sequences in the sample specify the same CDR3. J is TRBJ1-3 and V is TRBV7-2; maybe TRBD1 (5 bases). Germline assignment: CDR1 SGHTA and CDR2 FQGNSA. The germline V and J ends were trimmed by 5 bases and 2 bases, with 10 bases remaining between them. The CDR3 runs to 14 residues. The CDR3 protein is CASSLRGTGNTIYF. The DNA read from the CDR3 is TGTGCCAGCAGCCTTCGGGGGACTGGAAACACC.

To note about this clone: The read ends 3 residues early relative to the CDR3; the germline J gene fills the gap. The V and J genes are TRBV5-1 and TRBJ1-3; TRBD1 agrees at 7 bases. The CDR3 runs 14 residues. Trimming took 3 bases from V and 4 from J; bases not matched to a gene: 4. Germline V gives CDR1 SGHRS, CDR2 YFSETQ. The sequenced CDR3 bases are TGCGCCAGCAGCTACGGGACAGAAGGAAACACC. Translated, it gives CASSYGTEGNT. The full CDR3 sequence reads CASSYGTEGNTIYF. The full variable domain, in which reference TRBV5-1 and TRBJ1-3 provide the parts outside the CDR3, is KAGVTQTPRYLIKTRGQQVTLSCSPISGHRSVSWYQQTPGQGLQFLFEYFSETQRNKGNFPGRFSGRQFSNSRSEMNVSTLELGDSALYLCASSYGTEGNTIYFGEGSWLTVV.

Concerning this clone: The read stops 3 residues short of the end of the CDR3; the missing end is completed from the germline J gene. In the same sample, other DNA sequences code for this CDR3. The J gene is TRBJ1-3, the V gene TRBV5-1; TRBD1 matches 7 bases. This CDR3 comprises 16 residues. V shed 3 bases, J shed 2 bases, and the junction held 8 bases outside the gene matches. CDR1 and CDR2 (germline): SGHRS, YFSETQ. The sequenced part of the CDR3 DNA is TGCGCCAGCAGCTCCCGGGACAGCTCTCCTGGAAACACC. Translating gives CASSSRDSSPGNT. The entire CDR3 sequence reads CASSSRDSSPGNTIYF.

Concerning this clone itself: The read is 3 residues too short to cover the CDR3 end, so that end is filled in from the germline J gene. The chain uses TRBV10-3 and TRBJ2-3; TRBD2 agrees at 10 bases. Looked up from germline, CDR1 is ENHRY and CDR2 is SYGVKD. V lost 9 bases, J lost 1 base, and 7 bases stayed unmatched. The CDR3 is 15 amino acids. The CDR3 here is CAIMSGGAGTDTQYF. CDR3 DNA (partial): TGTGCCATAATGAGCGGGGGGGCTGGCACAGATACG.

As regards this clone: The CDR3 end is not reached by the read, which stops 3 residues before it; the germline J gene fills it in. This sequence joins TRBV5-1 and TRBJ1-2; a possible D gene is TRBD1 (5 bases). The germline gives CDR1 SGHRS, CDR2 YFSETQ. Between the trimmed V and J ends, which lost 0 bases and 5 bases, there was a span of 14 bases. CDR3 size: 15 residues. CDR3 sequence reads: CASSLARVSGYGYTF. Incomplete CDR3 DNA: TGCGCCAGCAGCTTGGCCAGGGTTTCAGGGTATGGC. Complete variable domain (other parts from reference TRBV5-1 and TRBJ1-2): KAGVTQTPRYLIKTRGQQVTLSCSPISGHRSVSWYQQTPGQGLQFLFEYFSETQRNKGNFPGRFSGRQFSNSRSEMNVSTLELGDSALYLCASSLARVSGYGYTFGSGTRLTVV.